This is a list of T cell receptor beta chains from one sample in a study of cytomegalovirus exposure and HLA in healthy donors. TCRdb's copy holds only in-frame clones and misses some; the assay was immunoSEQ multiplex PCR. In the table there are about 88,000 clones, 69% of which are singletons. Sequencing input: PBMCs. These receptors all stem from a man aged 50 to 60 in good health and CMV-seronegative. Both conserved end residues are part of each CDR3. Each record gives: V gene, clone size, CDR3 length, D gene, J gene, CDR3 DNA, CDR3 protein. A D gene is named only where the DNA matches it firmly. A row's size may be missing; if present it is once, few, many or a size class.

TRBV10-3	.	17	.	TRBJ2-1	TGTGCCATCAAGCCAGAGCGAGCGTCGAAGTATTACAATGAGCAGTTCTTC	CAIKPERASKYYNEQFF
TRBV5-6	.	14	TRBD1	TRBJ1-2	TGTGCCAGCAGGACGGCAGGGGGCGACTATGGCTACACCTTC	CASRTAGGDYGYTF
TRBV15	.	14	.	TRBJ2-1	TGTGCCACCAGCAGAGATGAGGGCTCGCATGAGCAGTTCTTC	CATSRDEGSHEQFF
TRBV28	.	15	.	TRBJ1-4	TGTGCCAGCAGCCAAATTAGAGCGACTAATGAAAAACTGTTTTTT	CASSQIRATNEKLFF
TRBV4-3	.	13	.	TRBJ1-2	TGCGCCAGCAGCCAATGGGGCGTGGGCGGCTACACCTTC	CASSQWGVGGYTF
TRBV15	few	15	TRBD1	TRBJ1-2	TGTGCCACCAGCAATGTCTGGGACAGGGGGGGGACTATGTCCTTC	CATSNVWDRGGTMSF
TRBV6-5	.	13	.	TRBJ1-3	TGTGCCAGCAGTCAGGGATTTGGAAACACCATATATTTT	CASSQGFGNTIYF
TRBV29-1	.	14	TRBD1	TRBJ2-7	TGCAGCGTTGAAAAGCAGGGGGCCATCCACGAGCAGTACTTC	CSVEKQGAIHEQYF
TRBV28	.	15	.	TRBJ2-5	TGTGCCAGCAGCCCACCCCGATGGACAGAAGAGACCCAGTACTTC	CASSPPRWTEETQYF
TRBV28	.	13	TRBD1	TRBJ2-7	TGTGCCAGCAGCAGCGGACAGGGTAACGAGCAGTACTTC	CASSSGQGNEQYF
TRBV4-3	.	14	.	TRBJ1-2	TGCGCCAGCAGCCAAGATCTGGGGGCACGTGGCTACACCTTC	CASSQDLGARGYTF
TRBV4-3	.	17	.	TRBJ1-3	TGCGCCAGCAGCCAAGATCCAGTCAGGGCCTCTGGAAACACCATATATTTT	CASSQDPVRASGNTIYF
TRBV29-1	.	14	TRBD1	TRBJ2-1	TGCAGCGTTGACCGGGACAGGGGGAATAATGAGCAGTTCTTC	CSVDRDRGNNEQFF
TRBV5-1	.	13	TRBD1	TRBJ2-5	TGCGCCAGCGGACCGGGACAGGGGGAGACCCAGTACTTC	CASGPGQGETQYF
TRBV5-4	.	13	.	TRBJ1-2	TGTGCCAGCAGCCCTCGACAGAACTATGGCTACACCTTC	CASSPRQNYGYTF
TRBV25-1	.	17	TRBD1	TRBJ1-6	TGTGCCAGCAGTACCTTAGGGACAGGGGAGGGGAACTCACCCCTCCACTTT	CASSTLGTGEGNSPLHF
TRBV4-3	few	14	TRBD1	TRBJ1-2	TGCGCCAGCAGCCAAGGGGGACAGGGTGCTGGCTACACCTTC	CASSQGGQGAGYTF
TRBV5-5	.	16	.	TRBJ1-6	TGTGCCAGCAGCTTGGGGCAGGCCTCGAGCGGGGTACCCCTCCACTTT	CASSLGQASSGVPLHF
TRBV7-6	.	15	TRBD2	TRBJ2-3	TGTGCCAGCAGCCCCTTTAGCGGGGGAACAGATACGCAGTATTTT	CASSPFSGGTDTQYF
TRBV30	.	14	.	TRBJ1-3	TGTGCCTGGAGTGCAGGTTTCTCTGGAAACACCATATATTTT	CAWSAGFSGNTIYF
TRBV6-1	once	15	TRBD1	TRBJ1-1	TGTGCCAGCAGTGACGGACAGGGATGGGAGGATGAAGCTTTCTTT	CASSDGQGWEDEAFF
TRBV14	.	13	.	TRBJ2-1	TGTGCCAGCAGCTTCGGGGTATACAATGAGCAGTTCTTC	CASSFGVYNEQFF
TRBV29-1	few	13	.	TRBJ1-1	TGCAGCGTCAAATGGTCGGGGAACACTGAAGCTTTCTTT	CSVKWSGNTEAFF
TRBV2	.	13	.	TRBJ1-6	TGTGCCACCACCATGAGCACTAATTCACCCCTCCACTTT	CATTMSTNSPLHF
TRBV7-3	.	15	.	TRBJ2-1	TGTGCCAGCAGTCTAGGCAGGGGCATGTACAATGAGCAGTTCTTC	CASSLGRGMYNEQFF
TRBV6-6	once	15	TRBD1	TRBJ1-6	TGTGCCAGCCTTGCCCCGGGACAGGGAGATTCACCCCTCCACTTT	CASLAPGQGDSPLHF
TRBV9	few	14	.	TRBJ2-3	TGTGCCAGCAGCGCACAGGGAACCACAGATACGCAGTATTTT	CASSAQGTTDTQYF
TRBV10-3	.	16	TRBD2	TRBJ2-4	TGTGCCATCAGAGAGGGACTAGCGGGACCCAAAAACATTCAGTACTTC	CAIREGLAGPKNIQYF
TRBV7-8	.	16	.	TRBJ2-4	TGTGCCAGCAGCTTAGCTTGGCAGGAAGCCAAAAACATTCAGTACTTC	CASSLAWQEAKNIQYF
TRBV5-4	.	14	.	TRBJ1-1	TGTGCCAGCAGCTTGGGGGGAGGGAACACTGAAGCTTTCTTT	CASSLGGGNTEAFF
TRBV7-2	few	16	TRBD2	TRBJ2-2	TGTGCCAGCAGCTTCGAAGCGGGAGGTGCCACCGGGGAGCTGTTTTTT	CASSFEAGGATGELFF